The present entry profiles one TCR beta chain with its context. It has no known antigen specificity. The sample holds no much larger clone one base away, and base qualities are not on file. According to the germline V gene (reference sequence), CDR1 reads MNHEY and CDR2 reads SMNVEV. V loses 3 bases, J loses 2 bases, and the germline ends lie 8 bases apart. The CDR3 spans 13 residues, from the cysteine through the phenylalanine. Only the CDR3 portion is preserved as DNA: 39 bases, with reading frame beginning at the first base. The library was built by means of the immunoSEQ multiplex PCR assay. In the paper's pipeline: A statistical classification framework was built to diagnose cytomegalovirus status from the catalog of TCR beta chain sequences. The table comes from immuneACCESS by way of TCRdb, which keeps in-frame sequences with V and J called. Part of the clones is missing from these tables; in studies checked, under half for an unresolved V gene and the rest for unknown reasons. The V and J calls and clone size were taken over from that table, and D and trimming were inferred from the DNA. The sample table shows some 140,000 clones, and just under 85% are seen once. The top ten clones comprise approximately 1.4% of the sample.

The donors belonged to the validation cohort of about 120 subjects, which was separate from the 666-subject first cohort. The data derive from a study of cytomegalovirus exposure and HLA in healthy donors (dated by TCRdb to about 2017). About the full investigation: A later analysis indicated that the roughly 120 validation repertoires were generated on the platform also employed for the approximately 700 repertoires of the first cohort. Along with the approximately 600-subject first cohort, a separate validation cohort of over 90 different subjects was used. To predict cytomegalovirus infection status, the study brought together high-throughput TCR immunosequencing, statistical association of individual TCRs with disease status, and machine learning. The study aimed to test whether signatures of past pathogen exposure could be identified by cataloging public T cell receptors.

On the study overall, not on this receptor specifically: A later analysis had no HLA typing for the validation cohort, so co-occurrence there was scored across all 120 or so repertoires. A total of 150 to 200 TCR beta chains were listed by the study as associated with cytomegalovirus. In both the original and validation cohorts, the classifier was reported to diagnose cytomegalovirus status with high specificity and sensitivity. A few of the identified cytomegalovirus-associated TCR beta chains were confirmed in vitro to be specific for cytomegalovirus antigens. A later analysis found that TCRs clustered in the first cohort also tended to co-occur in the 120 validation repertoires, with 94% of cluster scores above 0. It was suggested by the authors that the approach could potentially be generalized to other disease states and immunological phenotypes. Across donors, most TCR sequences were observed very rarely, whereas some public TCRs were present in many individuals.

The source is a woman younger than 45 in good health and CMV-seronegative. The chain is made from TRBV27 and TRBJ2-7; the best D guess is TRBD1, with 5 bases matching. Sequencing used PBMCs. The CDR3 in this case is CASSFGRAYEQYF. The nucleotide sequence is TGTGCCAGCAGTTTCGGCAGGGCCTACGAGCAGTACTTC.